The 18 T cell receptor beta chains below come from one sample, sequenced in a study of early T cells in non-severe SARS-CoV-2 infection. Each CDR3 protein gets one entry after TCRdb re-called the 5' RACE reads with MiXCR. The sample carries some 81,000 distinct CDR3 sequences, approximately 9.1% recorded once. The sequencing input was whole blood. The receptor source for this set is an adult who was a healthcare worker with PCR-confirmed SARS-CoV-2 infection or an uninfected control (not recorded which).

The genes are TRBV20-1 and TRBJ2-3; D not resolved. The ends were cut back, 7 bases at V and 2 bases at J, with 7 bases in the middle. CDR3 size: 11 residues. The germline V gene encodes CDR1 DFQATT and CDR2 SNEGSKA (reference sequence). In DNA form, the CDR3 reads TGCAGTGGGAGACCCACAGATACGCAGTATTTT. Amino acid sequence: CSGRPTDTQYF.

The chain combines TRBV18 with TRBJ1-4, with TRBD1 identical over 8 bases. This CDR3 has 13 residues. The ends lost 5 bases at V and 7 bases at J; junction bases unmatched: 3. Germline CDR1 KGHSH, CDR2 LQKENI. For the CDR3, the DNA is TGTGCCAGCTCAGACAGGGGTCGTGAAAAACTGTTTTTT. Translating it yields CASSDRGREKLFF.

This clonotype was recorded at least ten times. The J gene is TRBJ2-2, the V gene TRBV27; D perhaps matches TRBD1 (5 bases). V lost 0 bases to trimming and J lost 6 bases, with 26 bases between them. Germline V lookup: CDR1 MNHEY, CDR2 SMNVEV (reference sequence). The CDR3 has 20 amino acids. The DNA of the CDR3 is TGTGCCAGCAGTTTATCGGTACAGGCCCTCACTGGGTATTTTCCCGGGGAGCTGTTTTTT. It is translated as CASSLSVQALTGYFPGELFF.

This clonotype was seen at least ten times. This sequence joins TRBV6-5 and TRBJ1-6; no clear D. The V gene's germline CDR1 is MNHEY and CDR2 SVGAGI. The V and J ends lost 6 bases and 7 bases respectively, with 13 bases between them. CDR3 length: 14 residues. CDR3 bases: TGTGCCAGCAGCAAAGGCGTAGGAAATTCACCCCTCCACTTT. Translating gives CASSKGVGNSPLHF.

This clonotype was picked up a small number of times. V gene TRBV7-2 combines with J gene TRBJ2-1; D is possibly TRBD1 (6 bases). The germline CDR1 and CDR2 sequences are SGHTA and FQGNSA. Trimming took 2 bases from V and 3 from J, leaving 14 bases between them. CDR3 length equals 16 residues. The chain's CDR3 is CASSLLGQKNYNEQFF. The CDR3 DNA follows: TGTGCCAGCAGCTTACTAGGACAGAAAAACTACAATGAGCAGTTCTTC.

The rearrangement joins TRBV14 to TRBJ2-7, with D maybe TRBD2 (6 bases). The germline V and J ends were trimmed by 2 bases and 2 bases, with 13 bases remaining between them. This CDR3 comprises 15 residues. Germline-derived CDR1 and CDR2 are SGHDN and FVKESK. The CDR3: CASSQRPGVTYEQYF. CDR3 DNA: TGTGCCAGCAGCCAAAGGCCGGGGGTAACCTACGAGCAGTACTTC.

V usage is TRBV14 and J usage is TRBJ2-3; TRBD2 might be the D (7 bases). CDR1 and CDR2 (germline): SGHDN, FVKESK. The V end lost 4 bases, the J end lost 3 bases, and 32 bases lay between the germline ends. The CDR3 is made up of 21 amino acids. The CDR3 protein is CASSPSRLGPRGRERTDTQYF. CDR3 DNA: TGTGCCAGCAGCCCATCCCGGCTGGGACCACGGGGGCGGGAGAGAACAGATACGCAGTATTTT.

This chain joins TRBV10-3 and TRBJ2-5; either TRBD1 or TRBD2 may supply D (6 bases each). V lost 8 bases, J lost 5 bases, and 12 bases lay in between. Germline CDR1 reads ENHRY; CDR2 reads SYGVKD. The CDR3 spans 12 residues. CDR3 in amino acids: CAIGRGPETQYF. DNA of the CDR3: TGTGCCATCGGTCGGGGGCCCGAGACCCAGTACTTC.

This chain links TRBV28 with TRBJ1-2; tentatively, D is TRBD1 (5 bases). Germline V gives CDR1 MDHEN, CDR2 SYDVKM. The CDR3 runs 11 residues. V shed 6 bases and J shed 6 bases, with 8 bases lying between them. The DNA for the CDR3 is TGTGCCAGCAGATTGACAGATGGCTACACCTTC. Its protein product is CASRLTDGYTF.

Turning to this clonotype: A much larger clone differs by one base, so this may be a read error. The rearrangement links TRBV5-1 to TRBJ1-6; possibly TRBD1 for D (6 bases). Germline V gene data show CDR1 as SGHRS and CDR2 as YFSETQ. The CDR3 sequence is 15 residues long. CDR3 residues: CASSSSGRGNSPLLF. Here the CDR3 DNA reads TGCGCCAGCAGCTCTTCGGGCAGGGGTAATTCACCCCTCCTCTTT.

The chain uses TRBV11-3 and TRBJ2-1; TRBD2 is a possible D gene (7 bases). CDR3 length equals 16 residues. Trimming removed 1 base from V and 6 bases from J, with 16 bases in between. CDR1 is SGHNT, CDR2 YENEEA, per germline. The CDR3: CASSLGRRGQGNEQFF. In DNA, the CDR3 is TGTGCCAGCAGCTTAGGGCGGCGGGGGCAGGGCAATGAGCAGTTCTTC.

There are many counts of this clonotype. The gene calls are TRBV28 and TRBJ2-7; possibly TRBD2 for D (7 bases). The germline V and J ends were trimmed by 8 bases and 6 bases, with 14 bases remaining between them. The germline CDR1 and CDR2 sequences are MDHEN and SYDVKM. This CDR3 comprises 12 residues. CDR3 amino acids: CASREGGGEQYF. CDR3 sequence (DNA): TGTGCCAGCCGCGAGGGAGGGGGCGAGCAGTACTTC.

The chain has TRBV10-3 and TRBJ2-2; 12 bases align to TRBD2. The J segment lost 5 bases and the V segment lost 7 bases, leaving 17 bases of the junction unmatched. CDR3 size: 19 residues. The germline V gene encodes CDR1 ENHRY and CDR2 SYGVKD. The CDR3 sequence is CAITPRIELAGGKTGELFF. The CDR3 coding sequence is TGTGCCATCACTCCCCGCATTGAACTAGCGGGAGGAAAAACCGGGGAGCTGTTTTTT.

This clonotype has ten or more counts. V gene TRBV7-8 combines with J gene TRBJ2-3; the match to TRBD1 covers 7 bases. CDR3 size: 16 residues. Germline-derived CDR1 and CDR2 are SGHVS and FQNEAQ. Unmatched junction bases numbered 9, after V lost 6 bases and J lost 0 bases. DNA of the CDR3: TGTGCCAGCAGTCGTTGGGACAGCTCTAGCACAGATACGCAGTATTTT. Translation: CASSRWDSSSTDTQYF. The entire variable domain, with the rest obtained from reference TRBV7-8 and TRBJ2-3, is as follows: GAGVSQSPRYKVAKRGQDVALRCDPISGHVSLFWYQQALGQGPEFLTYFQNEAQLDKSGLPSDRFFAERPEGSVSTLKIQRTQQEDSAVYLCASSRWDSSSTDTQYFGPGTRLTVL.

This clonotype was seen only a few times. The CDR3 reads CSAAPPNTGELFF. CDR3 in DNA: TGCAGTGCCGCGCCCCCGAACACCGGGGAGCTGTTTTTT. The chain is built from TRBV20-1 and TRBJ2-2; D ambiguous. CDR3 length equals 13 residues. CDR1 and CDR2 (germline): DFQATT, SNEGSKA (reference sequence). Trimming removed 6 bases at V and 0 bases at J, with 8 bases between.

The CDR3 reads CASSAPGLVTDTQYF. Here the CDR3 DNA reads TGTGCCAGCAGTGCCCCGGGACTAGTAACAGATACGCAGTATTTT. V is TRBV6-5 and J is TRBJ2-3, with 8 bases fitting TRBD2. Germline-derived CDR1 and CDR2 are MNHEY and SVGAGI. This CDR3 contains 15 residues. Germline trimming cut 5 bases from V and 3 bases from J; bases unmatched to any gene: 7.

The sample holds many counts of this clonotype. This chain connects TRBV27 to TRBJ1-2; D is uncertain. Germline values: CDR1 MNHEY, CDR2 SMNVEV (reference sequence). V was cut by 3 bases and J by 0 bases, with 8 bases left in between. The CDR3 spans 14 residues. The CDR3 sequence: CASSFLQTNYGYTF. In DNA, the CDR3 is TGTGCCAGCAGTTTTCTTCAAACTAACTATGGCTACACCTTC.

This clonotype was picked up many times. This chain's CDR3 is CASSQAGGASGYTF. DNA of the CDR3: TGTGCCAGCAGCCAAGCTGGGGGGGCCAGCGGCTACACCTTC. This rearrangement joins TRBV3-1 to TRBJ1-2; tentative D call: TRBD1 (6 bases). The CDR3 totals 14 residues. The germline CDR1 and CDR2 sequences are LGHDT and YNNKEL (reference sequence). V was clipped by 1 base and J by 8 bases, with 14 bases between them. The complete variable domain, with remaining parts taken from reference TRBV3-1 and TRBJ1-2, reads DTAVSQTPKYLVTQMGNDKSIKCEQNLGHDTMYWYKQDSKKFLKIMFSYNNKELIINETVPNRFSPKSPDKAHLNLHINSLELGDSAVYFCASSQAGGASGYTFGSGTRLTVV.